This entry is about one T cell receptor (beta chain). The data are from a study of T cell responses to AZD1222 COVID-19 vaccine. Here immunoSEQ multiplex PCR was the method, and the copy in TCRdb shows in-frame clones only, minus some. This table holds over 130,000 clones, about 91% found once. This CDR3 comprises 16 residues. Germline values: CDR1 LNHDA, CDR2 SQIVND (reference sequence). V was clipped by 5 bases and J by 2 bases; unmatched bases: 7. The sequence was obtained from an adult who received the AZD1222 COVID-19 vaccine. The sample consisted of peripheral blood, taken 28 days after the second AZD1222 dose. The rearrangement joins TRBV19 to TRBJ1-5, with TRBD1 matching over 9 bases. The CDR3 region is CASSVHTGGRNQPQHF. CDR3 bases: TGTGCCAGTAGTGTCCACACAGGGGGCCGCAATCAGCCCCAGCATTTT.